The source of this TCR beta chain is a study of glioma-infiltrating T cells. Findings of the study overall: Gliomas, especially low-grade, showed above-expected tissue-blood divergence; non-neoplastic patients showed below. Very few CDR3 sequences were shared between tissue and blood.

Regarding this clonotype: Its antigen is unknown.

Amplification of TCR alpha and beta CDR3 regions from RNA used iRepertoire nested multiplex PCR. For one-step reverse transcription and amplification, 100-400 ng of tissue mRNA or PBMC total RNA was used. MiXCR, run by TCRdb on the multiplex PCR reads, gives a single entry per CDR3 protein. The table shows approximately 45,000 distinct CDR3 sequences, with approximately 20% occurring only once. The TCR was taken from a human donor with low-grade glioma or glioblastoma, undergoing nonglioma brain surgery, or in good health (not recorded which). Sequenced input: glioma tissue, nonneoplastic brain tissue, or PBMCs (not recorded which).

DNA for the CDR3: TGCAGCGTTGAAATGGTCACAAAGAACACTGAAGCTTTCTTT. Protein: CSVEMVTKNTEAFF. The chain employs TRBV29-1 and TRBJ1-1; D gene ambiguous. The V and J ends lost 2 bases and 1 base respectively, with 11 bases between them. CDR3 length equals 14 residues. In germline, CDR1 is SQVTM, CDR2 ANQGSEA.